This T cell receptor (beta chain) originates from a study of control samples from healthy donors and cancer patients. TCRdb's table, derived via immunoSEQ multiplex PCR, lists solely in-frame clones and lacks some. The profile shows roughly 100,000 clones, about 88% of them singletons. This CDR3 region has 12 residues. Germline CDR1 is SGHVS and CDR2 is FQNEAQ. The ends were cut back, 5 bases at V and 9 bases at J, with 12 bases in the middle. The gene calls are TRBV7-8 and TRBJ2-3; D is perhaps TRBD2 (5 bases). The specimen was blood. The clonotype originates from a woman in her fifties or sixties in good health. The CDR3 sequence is CASSDPTGTQYF. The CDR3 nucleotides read TGTGCCAGCAGCGACCCGACGGGGACGCAGTATTTT.